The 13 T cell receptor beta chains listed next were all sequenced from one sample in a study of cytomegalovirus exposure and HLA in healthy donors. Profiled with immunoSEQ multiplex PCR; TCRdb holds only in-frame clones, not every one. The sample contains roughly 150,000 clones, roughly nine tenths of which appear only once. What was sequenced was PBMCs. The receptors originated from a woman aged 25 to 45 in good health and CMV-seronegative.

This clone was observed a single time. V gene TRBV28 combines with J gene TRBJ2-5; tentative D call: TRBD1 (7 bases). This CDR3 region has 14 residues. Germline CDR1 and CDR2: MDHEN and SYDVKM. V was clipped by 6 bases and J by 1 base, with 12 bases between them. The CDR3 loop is CASRGGGSQETQYF. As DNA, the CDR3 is TGTGCCAGCAGAGGAGGGGGCAGCCAAGAGACCCAGTACTTC.

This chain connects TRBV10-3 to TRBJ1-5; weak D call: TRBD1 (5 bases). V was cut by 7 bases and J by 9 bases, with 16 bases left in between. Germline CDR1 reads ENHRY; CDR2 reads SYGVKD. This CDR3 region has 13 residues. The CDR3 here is CAINPGPQTPQHF. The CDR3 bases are TGTGCCATCAATCCGGGACCCCAAACGCCCCAGCATTTT.

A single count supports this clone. The CDR3 region is CAISPRTDTQYF. CDR3 nucleotides: TGTGCCATCAGTCCCCGCACAGATACGCAGTATTTT. This chain joins TRBV10-3 and TRBJ2-3; D is unresolved. V lost 5 bases, J lost 1 base, and 4 bases lay in between. The CDR3 loop spans 12 amino acids. Germline CDR1 reads ENHRY; CDR2 reads SYGVKD.

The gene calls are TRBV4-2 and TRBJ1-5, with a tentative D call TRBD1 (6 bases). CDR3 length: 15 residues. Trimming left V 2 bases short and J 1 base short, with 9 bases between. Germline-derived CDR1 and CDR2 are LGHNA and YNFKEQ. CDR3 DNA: TGTGCCAGCAGCCAATCGACAGGAAGCAATCAGCCCCAGCATTTT. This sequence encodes CASSQSTGSNQPQHF.

CDR3 loop: CASSYSKGQRSYEQYF. DNA for the CDR3: TGTGCCAGCAGTTACTCAAAGGGACAGAGGTCCTACGAGCAGTACTTC. The chain uses TRBV6-5 and TRBJ2-7; 7 bases match TRBD1. This CDR3 comprises 16 residues. V shed 0 bases and J 1 base; nucleotides not matched to a gene: 6. CDR1 is MNHEY and CDR2 is SVGAGI in the germline V gene.

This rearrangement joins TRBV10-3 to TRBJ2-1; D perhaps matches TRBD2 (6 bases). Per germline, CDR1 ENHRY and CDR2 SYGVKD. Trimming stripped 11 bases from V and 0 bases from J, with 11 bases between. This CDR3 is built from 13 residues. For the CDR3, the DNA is TGTGCCCTGGGGGGAAGCTCCTACAATGAGCAGTTCTTC. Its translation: CALGGSSYNEQFF.

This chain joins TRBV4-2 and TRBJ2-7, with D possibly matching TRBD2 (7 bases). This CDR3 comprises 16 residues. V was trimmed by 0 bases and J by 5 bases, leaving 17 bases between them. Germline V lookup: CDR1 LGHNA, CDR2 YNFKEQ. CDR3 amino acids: CASSQDLGGGRNEQYF. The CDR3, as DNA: TGTGCCAGCAGCCAAGATTTGGGGGGGGGCCGTAACGAGCAGTACTTC.

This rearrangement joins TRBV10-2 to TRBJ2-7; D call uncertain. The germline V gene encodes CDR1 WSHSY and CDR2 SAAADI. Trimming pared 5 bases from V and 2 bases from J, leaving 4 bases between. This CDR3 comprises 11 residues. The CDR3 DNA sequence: TGCGCCAGCAGTCCCGCCTACGAGCAGTACTTC. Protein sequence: CASSPAYEQYF.

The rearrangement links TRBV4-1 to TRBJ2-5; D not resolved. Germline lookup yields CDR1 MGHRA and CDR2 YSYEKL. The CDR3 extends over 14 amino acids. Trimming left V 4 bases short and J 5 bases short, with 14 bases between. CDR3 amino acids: CASSLNRLRETQYF. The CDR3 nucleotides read TGCGCCAGCAGCCTTAATCGGCTCAGGGAGACCCAGTACTTC.

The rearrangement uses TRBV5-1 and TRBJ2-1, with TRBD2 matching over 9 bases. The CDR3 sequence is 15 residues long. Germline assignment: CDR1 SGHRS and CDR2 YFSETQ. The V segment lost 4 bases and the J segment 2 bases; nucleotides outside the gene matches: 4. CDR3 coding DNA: TGCGCCAGCAGCAAGACTAGCGGCCCCTACAATGAGCAGTTCTTC. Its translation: CASSKTSGPYNEQFF.

For the CDR3, the DNA is TGTGCCAGCAGCTTGGCAGGGCGTACTCAGCCCCAGCATTTT. Amino acid sequence: CASSLAGRTQPQHF. The genes are TRBV5-6 and TRBJ1-5, with TRBD1 as a possible D gene (5 bases). Germline-derived CDR1 and CDR2 are SGHDT and YYEEEE. The CDR3 consists of 14 residues. V was trimmed by 0 bases and J by 6 bases, leaving 10 bases between them. Together with reference TRBV5-6 and TRBJ1-5, the CDR3 gives the full variable domain: DAGVTQSPTHLIKTRGQQVTLRCSPKSGHDTVSWYQQALGQGPQFIFQYYEEEERQRGNFPDRFSGHQFPNYSSELNVNALLLGDSALYLCASSLAGRTQPQHFGDGTRLSIL.

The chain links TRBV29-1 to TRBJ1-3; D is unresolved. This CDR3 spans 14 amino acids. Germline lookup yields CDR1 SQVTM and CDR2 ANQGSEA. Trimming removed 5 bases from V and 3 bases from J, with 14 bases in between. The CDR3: CSVSEAARGNTIYF. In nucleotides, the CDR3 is TGCAGCGTTTCGGAAGCCGCCCGTGGAAACACCATATATTTT.

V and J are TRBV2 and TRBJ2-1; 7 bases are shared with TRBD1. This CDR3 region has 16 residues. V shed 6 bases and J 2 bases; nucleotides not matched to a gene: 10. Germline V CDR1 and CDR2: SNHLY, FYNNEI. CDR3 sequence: CASSDQDRETYNEQFF. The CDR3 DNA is TGTGCCAGCAGCGACCAAGACAGGGAAACCTACAATGAGCAGTTCTTC.